The 28 T cell receptor beta chains given below trace back to one sample, sequenced in a study of blood T cell repertoires in COVID-19. The protocol was immunoSEQ multiplex PCR, while the TCRdb copy is restricted to in-frame clones and leaves out a portion. The repertoire holds hundreds of thousands of clones, with about 88% as singletons. The sequenced sample was peripheral blood. The receptors shown here come from a woman in her fifties or sixties with acute or convalescent COVID-19.

This sequence joins TRBV2 and TRBJ1-1; no firm D call. Trimming took 5 bases from V and 6 from J, leaving 13 bases between them. The germline CDR1 and CDR2 sequences are SNHLY and FYNNEI. CDR3 length equals 13 residues. CDR3 bases: TGTGCCAGCAGTCCGGGAAATTGGGCTGAAGCTTTCTTT. It encodes CASSPGNWAEAFF.

The V call is TRBV5-1, the J call TRBJ2-1; maybe TRBD2 (5 bases). Trimming pared 3 bases from V and 2 bases from J, leaving 6 bases between. Germline V gene sequence: CDR1 SGHRS, CDR2 YFSETQ. The CDR3 is made up of 13 amino acids. CDR3 DNA sequence: TGCGCCAGCAGCTCCGGGACCTACAATGAGCAGTTCTTC. Amino acid sequence: CASSSGTYNEQFF.

In this sample, this clone turned up once. The chain uses TRBV5-4 and TRBJ2-7; 14 nucleotides match TRBD2. The V gene end was trimmed by 4 bases and the J gene end by 5 bases; junction bases not matched to a gene: 11. CDR3 length equals 17 residues. The germline V gene has CDR1 SGHNT and CDR2 YYREEE (reference sequence). The CDR3 sequence is CASSGGLAGGFTHEQYF. CDR3 in DNA: TGTGCCAGCAGCGGAGGACTAGCGGGAGGTTTTACCCACGAGCAGTACTTC.

The chain's CDR3 is CASSLIGQEGLWLTGGYTF. For the CDR3, the DNA is TGTGCCAGCAGTTTAATCGGACAGGAAGGCCTATGGCTAACGGGTGGCTACACCTTC. The rearrangement uses TRBV27 and TRBJ1-2; 7 bases align to TRBD1. Germline-derived CDR1 and CDR2 are MNHEY and SMNVEV (reference sequence). This CDR3 comprises 19 residues. With V trimmed by 2 bases and J by 7 bases, 22 bases remained unmatched.

For this clone: Distinct nucleotide sequences in the sample also encode this CDR3. This chain uses TRBV3-1 (or the pseudogene TRBV3-2) with TRBJ2-3, with D possibly being TRBD1 (5 bases). Germline V gene lookup returns CDR1 LGHDT and CDR2 YNNKEL (reference sequence). The ends were cut back, 2 bases at V and 4 bases at J, with 7 bases in the middle. The CDR3 is 13 residues long. Here the CDR3 reads CASSQRGADTQYF. Here the CDR3 DNA reads TGTGCCAGCAGCCAAAGGGGTGCAGATACGCAGTATTTT.

This CDR3 is CSAHRETEAFF. The CDR3 DNA sequence: TGCAGTGCTCACAGGGAGACTGAAGCTTTCTTT. V and J are TRBV20-1 and TRBJ1-1, with D perhaps TRBD1 (6 bases). The CDR3 is 11 amino acids. The V gene lost 5 bases and the J gene lost 5 bases, with 9 bases spanning the gap. CDR1 is DFQATT and CDR2 is SNEGSKA in the germline V gene (reference sequence).

The rearrangement uses TRBV7-9 and TRBJ1-5, with 7 bases identical to TRBD1. The length of the CDR3 is 14 residues. V lost 5 bases, J lost 3 bases, and 4 bases stayed unmatched. Germline V gene sequence: CDR1 SEHNR, CDR2 FQNEAQ (reference sequence). This chain's CDR3 is CASSLDRANQPQHF. The CDR3 DNA sequence: TGTGCCAGCAGCCTCGACAGGGCCAATCAGCCCCAGCATTTT. The entire variable domain, with the rest obtained from reference TRBV7-9 and TRBJ1-5, is as follows: DTGVSQNPRHKITKRGQNVTFRCDPISEHNRLYWYRQTLGQGPEFLTYFQNEAQLEKSRLLSDRFSAERPKGSFSTLEIQRTEQGDSAMYLCASSLDRANQPQHFGDGTRLSIL.

In DNA form, the CDR3 reads TGTGCCAGCAGTTTACAGGGGCAGGAAAAACTGTTTTTT. As protein: CASSLQGQEKLFF. The V call is TRBV28, the J call TRBJ1-4; tentative D call: TRBD1 (6 bases). This CDR3 is 13 amino acids long. Germline lookup yields CDR1 MDHEN and CDR2 SYDVKM. Trimming removed 2 bases at V and 8 bases at J, with 9 bases between. The whole variable domain, filled in from reference TRBV28 and TRBJ1-4, reads DVKVTQSSRYLVKRTGEKVFLECVQDMDHENMFWYRQDPGLGLRLIYFSYDVKMKEKGDIPEGYSVSREKKERFSLILESASTNQTSMYLCASSLQGQEKLFFGSGTQLSVL.

The V and J genes are TRBV2 and TRBJ2-5; D is unclear. Looked up from germline, CDR1 is SNHLY and CDR2 is FYNNEI. V was shortened by 9 bases and J by 3 bases, with 5 bases between the two germline ends. The CDR3 totals 10 residues. CDR3 sequence (DNA): TGTGCCAGTACAGAAGAGACCCAGTACTTC. Residues: CASTEETQYF.

The CDR3 protein is CASSSGTEDGYTF. The CDR3 DNA sequence: TGTGCCAGCAGTTCCGGGACAGAGGATGGCTACACCTTC. This rearrangement joins TRBV28 to TRBJ1-2; TRBD1 matches at 7 bases. Germline V gene data show CDR1 as MDHEN and CDR2 as SYDVKM. With V trimmed by 4 bases and J by 6 bases, 5 bases remained unmatched. This CDR3 comprises 13 residues.

Concerning this clone: One end of the junction varies from germline; a read error may be responsible. The CDR3 coding sequence is TGTGCCACCAGCAGAGATGAGGGCAGGTTTGCTGGTGCCAACGTCCTGACTTTC. It is translated as CATSRDEGRFAGANVLTF. The rearrangement uses TRBV15 and TRBJ2-6, with D perhaps TRBD2 (5 bases). Germline values: CDR1 LNHNV, CDR2 YYDKDF (reference sequence). This CDR3 has 18 residues.

The chain recombines TRBV4-3 with TRBJ1-4; a possible D gene is TRBD1 (6 bases). The CDR3 loop spans 14 amino acids. CDR1 LGHNA and CDR2 YSLEER come from the germline V gene. V lost 2 bases and J 5 bases, leaving 9 bases between the germline ends. This CDR3 is CASSQQGRNEKLFF. CDR3 coding DNA: TGCGCCAGCAGCCAACAGGGGAGAAATGAAAAACTGTTTTTT.

This chain uses TRBV3-1 (or the pseudogene TRBV3-2) with TRBJ1-4, with 7 bases lining up with TRBD1. The CDR3 loop spans 15 amino acids. Trimming cost V 2 bases and J 4 bases; bases outside gene matches: 4. Germline V CDR1 and CDR2: LGHDT, YNNKEL (reference sequence). The CDR3 sequence is CASSQTGADNEKLFF. The CDR3 nucleotides read TGTGCCAGCAGCCAAACAGGGGCCGATAATGAAAAACTGTTTTTT.

The chain recombines TRBV7-2 with TRBJ2-3; D uncertain. CDR1 is SGHTA, CDR2 FQGNSA, per germline. The CDR3 loop spans 12 amino acids. V shed 5 bases and J shed 3 bases, with 6 bases lying between them. CDR3: CASSLLTDTQYF. CDR3 nucleotide sequence: TGTGCCAGCAGCCTACTGACAGATACGCAGTATTTT.

A single count supports this clone. The chain links TRBV11-2 to TRBJ1-2; 7 nucleotides match TRBD1. The CDR3 length is 14 residues. Trimming at V came to 5 bases and at J to 5 bases, leaving 8 bases not matched to a gene. Looked up from germline, CDR1 is SGHAT and CDR2 is FQNNGV. The CDR3 DNA reads TGTGCCAGCAGCCGCCTGGGACAGACGTATGGCTACACCTTC. This translates into CASSRLGQTYGYTF.

The chain has TRBV12-3 or TRBV12-4 and TRBJ2-7; possible D gene TRBD1, 6 bases. The CDR3 has 12 amino acids. V lost 1 base and J 12 bases, leaving 13 bases between the germline ends. The CDR3: CASSLEGGSRYF. The CDR3 DNA reads as TGTGCCAGCAGTTTAGAAGGGGGATCTCGGTACTTC.

The chain combines TRBV5-1 with TRBJ2-2; 7 bases are a match to TRBD1. The CDR3 consists of 17 residues. V shed 4 bases, J shed 1 base, and the junction held 10 bases outside the gene matches. CDR1 and CDR2 from the germline V gene are SGHRS and YFSETQ. In nucleotides, the CDR3 is TGCGCCAGCAGCCACAATCCGGGACAGAAGAACACCGGGGAGCTGTTTTTT. Amino acids: CASSHNPGQKNTGELFF. Drawing the rest from reference TRBV5-1 and TRBJ2-2, the complete variable domain is KAGVTQTPRYLIKTRGQQVTLSCSPISGHRSVSWYQQTPGQGLQFLFEYFSETQRNKGNFPGRFSGRQFSNSRSEMNVSTLELGDSALYLCASSHNPGQKNTGELFFGEGSRLTVL.

The V gene is TRBV6-6, the J gene TRBJ1-2, with D perhaps matching TRBD1 (6 bases). The CDR3 is made up of 12 amino acids. V lost 0 bases and J 13 bases, leaving 12 bases between the germline ends. The germline V gene encodes CDR1 MNHNY and CDR2 SVGAGI (reference sequence). The CDR3 region has the DNA TGTGCCAGCAGTTACTCGGGGGGGGCATTCACCTTC. Its translation is CASSYSGGAFTF.

This CDR3 reads CASSHLTGTEQETQYF. The CDR3 region has the DNA TGTGCCAGCAGCCATCTGACAGGCACTGAACAAGAGACCCAGTACTTC. V usage is TRBV3-1 (or the pseudogene TRBV3-2) and J usage is TRBJ2-5, with a possible D match to TRBD1 (6 bases). Trimming left V 3 bases short and J 2 bases short, with 16 bases between. Per germline, CDR1 LGHDT and CDR2 YNNKEL (reference sequence). The CDR3 has 16 amino acids.

The V call is TRBV20-1, the J call TRBJ2-1; D ambiguous. The V and J ends lost 7 bases and 8 bases respectively, with 9 bases between them. This CDR3 has 10 residues. Germline CDR1 reads DFQATT; CDR2 reads SNEGSKA (reference sequence). DNA of the CDR3: TGCAGTGTTCTAATCTATGAGCAGTTCTTC. It yields the protein CSVLIYEQFF.

The chain has TRBV20-1 and TRBJ1-1; D is uncertain. The ends were cut back, 5 bases at V and 6 bases at J, with 7 bases in the middle. In germline, CDR1 is DFQATT, CDR2 SNEGSKA (reference sequence). This CDR3 is built from 10 residues. Here the CDR3 DNA reads TGCAGTGCTCGGCGGGCTGAAGCTTTCTTT. It yields the protein CSARRAEAFF.

The chain combines TRBV28 with TRBJ2-3, with 12 nucleotides matching TRBD2. The ends lost 3 bases at V and 7 bases at J; junction bases unmatched: 11. Germline CDR1 reads MDHEN; CDR2 reads SYDVKM. This CDR3 spans 17 amino acids. The CDR3 bases are TGTGCCAGCAGTTTTGGGGCGACTAGCGGGAGTACCCATACGCAGTATTTT. It specifies CASSFGATSGSTHTQYF. Together with reference TRBV28 and TRBJ2-3, the CDR3 gives the full variable domain: DVKVTQSSRYLVKRTGEKVFLECVQDMDHENMFWYRQDPGLGLRLIYFSYDVKMKEKGDIPEGYSVSREKKERFSLILESASTNQTSMYLCASSFGATSGSTHTQYFGPGTRLTVL.

The V gene is TRBV14, the J gene TRBJ1-2; D is perhaps TRBD1 (5 bases). V was pared by 1 base and J by 7 bases, with 19 bases between. The germline V gene encodes CDR1 SGHDN and CDR2 FVKESK. CDR3 length: 16 residues. CDR3 bases: TGTGCCAGCAGCCAAGCGGGATTGCAGGGAGGTAGTGGCTACACCTTC. Its protein is CASSQAGLQGGSGYTF.

V and J are TRBV27 and TRBJ1-2; D gene uncertain. The CDR3 has 14 residues. The V end lost 6 bases, the J end lost 4 bases, and 15 bases lay between the germline ends. The germline CDR1 and CDR2 sequences are MNHEY and SMNVEV (reference sequence). In DNA, the CDR3 is TGTGCCAGCAGGTCCCGATCAGAAATCTATGGCTACACCTTC. Protein sequence: CASRSRSEIYGYTF.

This clone was recorded once. V usage is TRBV4-3 and J usage is TRBJ1-1; D ambiguous. This CDR3 has 13 amino acids. The germline V gene encodes CDR1 LGHNA and CDR2 YSLEER. V was shortened by 5 bases and J by 2 bases, with 9 bases between the two germline ends. The CDR3 reads CASSGLINTEAFF. CDR3 bases: TGCGCCAGCAGCGGACTTATCAACACTGAAGCTTTCTTT.

The chain has TRBV15 and TRBJ1-5; the match to TRBD1 covers 9 bases. Germline loops: CDR1 LNHNV, CDR2 YYDKDF (reference sequence). The CDR3 has 16 amino acids. Trimming took 6 bases from V and 1 from J; bases not matched to a gene: 7. CDR3: CATSPGGTGSNQPQHF. The DNA for the CDR3 is TGTGCCACCAGTCCGGGGGGGACAGGGAGCAATCAGCCCCAGCATTTT.

This clone came up once. The gene calls are TRBV23-1 and TRBJ2-1; D may be TRBD1 (5 bases). TRBV23-1 is noted as an ORF with a role that remains uncertain. The CDR3 consists of 13 residues. V was shortened by 0 bases and J by 8 bases, with 8 bases between the two germline ends. CDR3 DNA sequence: TGCGCCAGCAGTCAATCGCAGGGCGATGAGCAGTTCTTC. Translating it yields CASSQSQGDEQFF.

V and J are TRBV27 and TRBJ2-7, with D maybe TRBD1 (5 bases). The CDR3 has 12 amino acids. Between the trimmed V and J ends, which lost 8 bases and 3 bases, there was a span of 11 bases. CDR1 and CDR2 (germline): MNHEY, SMNVEV (reference sequence). CDR3 bases: TGTGCCAGCGGGGCATGGGGCTACGAGCAGTACTTC. This translates into CASGAWGYEQYF.